These 15 T cell receptor beta chains were sequenced from one sample in a study of cytomegalovirus exposure and HLA in healthy donors. In the PCR, 60 Vbeta and 13 Jbeta primers were used. Only in-frame clones appear in the TCRdb table, and some are missing; sequencing was by immunoSEQ multiplex PCR. This sample has about 140,000 clones, with 8.9% found just once. Sequencing was carried out using PBMCs. These receptor sequences come from a middle-aged woman in good health and CMV-seropositive.

This clone was observed a few times. The rearrangement uses TRBV7-2 and TRBJ1-4; D possibly corresponds to TRBD1 (5 bases). Germline lookup yields CDR1 SGHTA and CDR2 FQGNSA. The length of the CDR3 is 13 residues. Trimming removed 2 bases from V and 7 bases from J, with 8 bases in between. CDR3 bases: TGTGCCAGCAGCTTACAGGGTACTGAAAAACTGTTTTTT. Amino acids: CASSLQGTEKLFF.

This chain joins TRBV2 and TRBJ2-7, with D possibly being TRBD2 (5 bases). CDR1 SNHLY and CDR2 FYNNEI come from the germline V gene. The CDR3 consists of 16 residues. Trimming shortened V by 1 base and J by 0 bases, and 13 bases separated the two germline ends. The CDR3 coding sequence is TGTGCCAGCAGTGAAGATCATTGGGAGCTCTCCTACGAGCAGTACTTC. This sequence encodes CASSEDHWELSYEQYF.

V and J are TRBV14 and TRBJ2-5; D possibly corresponds to TRBD1 (6 bases). V lost 0 bases and J lost 7, with 12 bases in between. The CDR3 is 14 residues long. Germline loops: CDR1 SGHDN, CDR2 FVKESK. The CDR3 loop reads CASSQETGLGTQYF. CDR3 in DNA: TGTGCCAGCAGCCAAGAGACAGGTCTGGGGACCCAGTACTTC. The variable domain in full, with the rest retrieved from reference TRBV14 and TRBJ2-5, is EAGVTQFPSHSVIEKGQTVTLRCDPISGHDNLYWYRRVMGKEIKFLLHFVKESKQDESGMPNNRFLAERTGGTYSTLKVQPAELEDSGVYFCASSQETGLGTQYFGPGTRLLVL.

In this sample, this clone turned up a few times. This chain links TRBV4-1 with TRBJ1-2, with D possibly being TRBD1 (6 bases). Germline V gene data show CDR1 as MGHRA and CDR2 as YSYEKL. V was shortened by 1 base and J by 0 bases, with 12 bases between the two germline ends. The CDR3 extends over 16 amino acids. The CDR3 bases are TGCGCCAGCAGCCAAGCTGACAGGCGAGCTAACTATGGCTACACCTTC. Translated, it gives CASSQADRRANYGYTF.

This chain joins TRBV15 and TRBJ1-2; D might be TRBD1 (5 bases). In germline, CDR1 is LNHNV, CDR2 YYDKDF (reference sequence). V dropped 0 bases and J dropped 7 bases, with 9 bases sitting between them. The CDR3 totals 13 residues. The CDR3 nucleotides are TGTGCCACCAGCAGAGATCAACAGGCTGGCTACACCTTC. Residues: CATSRDQQAGYTF.

As regards this clone: The final CDR3 position lacks the conserved phenylalanine or tryptophan, pointing to a likely read error. No DNA is shown, since the ends of the CDR3 on it are uncertain; the CDR3 is the one TCRdb lists. This same CDR3 is encoded by further DNA sequences in the sample. The chain employs TRBV5-1 and TRBJ2-7; TRBD1, the table's D call, lacks a check against the DNA. The CDR3 is 15 residues long, ends included. Germline loops: CDR1 SGHRS, CDR2 YFSETQ. The CDR3 protein is CASSLGHAVSYEKYL.

The J gene is TRBJ1-1, the V gene TRBV5-1; possible D gene TRBD1, 5 bases. The CDR3 has 13 residues. Germline CDR1 reads SGHRS; CDR2 reads YFSETQ. With 1 base removed from V and 5 bases from J, the gap between germline ends came to 9 bases. CDR3 nucleotides: TGCGCCAGCAGCTTGCAGGGTGGAACTGAAGCTTTCTTT. The encoded protein is CASSLQGGTEAFF.

In its sample, this clone was seen a few times. The chain couples TRBV7-2 to TRBJ1-4; the match to TRBD1 covers 10 bases. V shed 3 bases and J 2 bases; nucleotides not matched to a gene: 9. The CDR3 consists of 18 residues. The germline gives CDR1 SGHTA, CDR2 FQGNSA. CDR3 sequence reads: CASSFRDRGGRTNEKLFF. CDR3 nucleotide sequence: TGTGCCAGCAGCTTCCGGGACAGGGGTGGGCGGACTAATGAAAAACTGTTTTTT.

This clone was detected a few times. This chain uses TRBV13 with TRBJ2-1, with 8 nucleotides matching TRBD1. J was trimmed by 6 bases and V by 2 bases; bases with no gene match: 3. The germline V gene has CDR1 PRHDT and CDR2 FYEKMQ (reference sequence). The CDR3 has 14 amino acids. CDR3 sequence reads: CASSLIQGANEQFF. Written as DNA, the CDR3 is TGTGCCAGCAGCTTAATCCAGGGGGCCAATGAGCAGTTCTTC.

The chain has TRBV5-4 and TRBJ1-1, with D possibly TRBD1 on 5 matching bases. Trimming stripped 1 base from V and 6 bases from J, with 10 bases between. There are 13 residues in the CDR3. Germline CDR1 is SGHNT and CDR2 is YYREEE (reference sequence). CDR3 amino acids: CASSLFDRAEAFF. The DNA of the CDR3 is TGTGCCAGCAGCTTGTTTGACAGAGCTGAAGCTTTCTTT. The variable domain in full, with the rest retrieved from reference TRBV5-4 and TRBJ1-1, is ETGVTQSPTHLIKTRGQQVTLRCSSQSGHNTVSWYQQALGQGPQFIFQYYREEENGRGNFPPRFSGLQFPNYSSELNVNALELDDSALYLCASSLFDRAEAFFGQGTRLTVV.

This clone was seen only a few times. CDR3 DNA sequence: TGTGCCAACTCGCGGGGGACAGGGGGCAGGGAGACCCAGTACTTC. Protein: CANSRGTGGRETQYF. The chain uses TRBV10-3 and TRBJ2-5; 12 bases match TRBD1. The V gene's germline CDR1 is ENHRY and CDR2 SYGVKD. The V gene end was trimmed by 10 bases and the J gene end by 5 bases; junction bases not matched to a gene: 11. The CDR3 is 15 amino acids.

This clone was recorded a few times. This chain joins TRBV2 and TRBJ2-3; 12 bases align to TRBD2. This CDR3 comprises 18 residues. Germline-derived CDR1 and CDR2 are SNHLY and FYNNEI. V gave up 6 bases and J gave up 6 bases; unmatched junction bases: 16. CDR3 amino acids: CASSDGLAGPRTPDTQYF. Written as DNA, the CDR3 is TGTGCCAGCAGCGACGGACTAGCGGGGCCCCGGACCCCGGATACGCAGTATTTT.

This clone showed up just a few times. The gene calls are TRBV11-2 and TRBJ1-2, with TRBD1 matching 10 bases. The CDR3 has 13 amino acids. Germline trimming cut 4 bases from V and 8 bases from J; bases unmatched to any gene: 4. The germline CDR1 and CDR2 sequences are SGHAT and FQNNGV. CDR3 coding DNA: TGTGCCAGCAGCTATGGACAGGGGGACGGCTACACCTTC. Translating gives CASSYGQGDGYTF.

This clone has more than one count but fewer than ten. An end of the junction differs from the germline gene, which may be a read error. The chain joins TRBV2 to TRBJ1-1; perhaps TRBD1 as D (5 bases). CDR3 length: 14 amino acids. CDR1 is SNHLY, CDR2 FYNNEI, per germline. The DNA of the CDR3 is TGTGCCAGCACTGAAGGGCAGGGCTCGTCTGAAGCTTTCTTT. Amino acids: CASTEGQGSSEAFF.

This clone showed up just a few times. The rearrangement links TRBV6-5 to TRBJ2-1; D is ambiguous. V lost 0 bases to trimming and J lost 11 bases, with 11 bases between them. This CDR3 has 13 residues. Per germline, CDR1 MNHEY and CDR2 SVGAGI. The CDR3 DNA is TGTGCCAGCAGTTACTCTGACAAGAAGAAGCAGTTCTTC. It specifies CASSYSDKKKQFF.